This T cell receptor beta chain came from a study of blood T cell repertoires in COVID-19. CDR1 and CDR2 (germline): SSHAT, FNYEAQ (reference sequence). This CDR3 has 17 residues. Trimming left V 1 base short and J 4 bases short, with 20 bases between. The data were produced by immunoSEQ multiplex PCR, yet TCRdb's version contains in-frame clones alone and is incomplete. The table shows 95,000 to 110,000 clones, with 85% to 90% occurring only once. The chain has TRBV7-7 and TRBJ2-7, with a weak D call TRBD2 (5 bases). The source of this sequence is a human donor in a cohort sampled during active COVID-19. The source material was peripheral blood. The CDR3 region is CASSLVWRASNVYEQYF. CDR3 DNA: TGTGCCAGCAGCTTAGTTTGGCGGGCATCTAACGTTTACGAGCAGTACTTC.